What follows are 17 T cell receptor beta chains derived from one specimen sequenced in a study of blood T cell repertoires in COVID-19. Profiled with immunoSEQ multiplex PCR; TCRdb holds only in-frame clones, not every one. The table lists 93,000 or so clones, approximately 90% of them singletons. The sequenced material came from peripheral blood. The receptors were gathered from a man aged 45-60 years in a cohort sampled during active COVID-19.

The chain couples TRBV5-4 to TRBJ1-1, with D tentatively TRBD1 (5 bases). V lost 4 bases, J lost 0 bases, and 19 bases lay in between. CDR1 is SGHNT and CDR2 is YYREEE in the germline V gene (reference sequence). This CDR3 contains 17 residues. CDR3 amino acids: CASSPPRGRGMNTEAFF. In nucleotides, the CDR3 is TGTGCCAGCAGCCCTCCCCGCGGTAGGGGAATGAACACTGAAGCTTTCTTT. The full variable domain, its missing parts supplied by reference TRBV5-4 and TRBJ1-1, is ETGVTQSPTHLIKTRGQQVTLRCSSQSGHNTVSWYQQALGQGPQFIFQYYREEENGRGNFPPRFSGLQFPNYSSELNVNALELDDSALYLCASSPPRGRGMNTEAFFGQGTRLTVV.

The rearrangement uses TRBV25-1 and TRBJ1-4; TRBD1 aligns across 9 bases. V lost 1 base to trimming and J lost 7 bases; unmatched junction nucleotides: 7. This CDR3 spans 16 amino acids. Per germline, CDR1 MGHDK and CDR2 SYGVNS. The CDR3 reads CASSEFRTGVIEKLFF. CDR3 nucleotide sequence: TGTGCCAGCAGTGAATTTAGGACAGGGGTAATTGAAAAACTGTTTTTT.

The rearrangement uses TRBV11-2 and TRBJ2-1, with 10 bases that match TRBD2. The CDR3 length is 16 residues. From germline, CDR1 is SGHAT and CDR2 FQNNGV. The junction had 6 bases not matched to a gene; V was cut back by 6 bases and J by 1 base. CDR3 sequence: CASRSVAGGSYNEQFF. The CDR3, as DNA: TGTGCCAGCAGGTCCGTAGCGGGGGGATCCTACAATGAGCAGTTCTTC. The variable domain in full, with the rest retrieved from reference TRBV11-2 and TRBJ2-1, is EAGVAQSPRYKIIEKRQSVAFWCNPISGHATLYWYQQILGQGPKLLIQFQNNGVVDDSQLPKDRFSAERLKGVDSTLKIQPAKLEDSAVYLCASRSVAGGSYNEQFFGPGTRLTVL.

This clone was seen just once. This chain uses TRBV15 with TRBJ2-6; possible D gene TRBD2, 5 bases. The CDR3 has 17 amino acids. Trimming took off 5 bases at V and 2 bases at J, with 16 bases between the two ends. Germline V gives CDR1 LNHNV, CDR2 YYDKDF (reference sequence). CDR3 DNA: TGTGCCACCAGCCGGGAATCAGCAGGCACTGGGGCCAACGTCCTGACTTTC. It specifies CATSRESAGTGANVLTF.

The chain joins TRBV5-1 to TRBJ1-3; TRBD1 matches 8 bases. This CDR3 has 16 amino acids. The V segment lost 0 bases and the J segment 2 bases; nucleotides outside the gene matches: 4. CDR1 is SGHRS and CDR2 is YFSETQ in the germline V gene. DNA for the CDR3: TGCGCCAGCAGCTTGGTCGCAGGGGGCGCTGGAAACACCATATATTTT. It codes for CASSLVAGGAGNTIYF.

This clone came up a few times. The CDR3 is CASSGDFQETQYF. DNA of the CDR3: TGTGCCAGCAGCGGGGACTTCCAAGAGACCCAGTACTTC. V is TRBV9 and J is TRBJ2-5; D is perhaps TRBD2 (6 bases). There are 13 residues in the CDR3. CDR1 and CDR2 from the germline V gene are SGDLS and YYNGEE. V lost 3 bases to trimming and J lost 1 base, with 7 bases between them.

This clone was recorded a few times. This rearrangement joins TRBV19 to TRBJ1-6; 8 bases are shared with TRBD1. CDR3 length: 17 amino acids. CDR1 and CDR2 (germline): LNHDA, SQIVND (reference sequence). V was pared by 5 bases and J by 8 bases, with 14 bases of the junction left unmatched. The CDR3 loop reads CASSWKAQGASDSPLHF. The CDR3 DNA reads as TGTGCCAGTAGTTGGAAGGCCCAGGGGGCGTCGGATTCACCCCTCCACTTT.

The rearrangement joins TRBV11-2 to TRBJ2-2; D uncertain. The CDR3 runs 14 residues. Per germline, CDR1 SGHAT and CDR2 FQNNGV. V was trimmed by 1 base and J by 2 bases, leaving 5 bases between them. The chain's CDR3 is CASSLARNTGELFF. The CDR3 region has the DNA TGTGCCAGCAGCTTAGCCAGAAACACCGGGGAGCTGTTTTTT.

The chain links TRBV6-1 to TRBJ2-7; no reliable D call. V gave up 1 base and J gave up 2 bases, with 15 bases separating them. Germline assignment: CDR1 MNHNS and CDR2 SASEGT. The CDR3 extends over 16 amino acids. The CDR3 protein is CASSEDSRQKPYEQYV. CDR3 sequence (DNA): TGTGCCAGCAGTGAAGATTCTCGCCAGAAACCCTACGAGCAGTACGTC.

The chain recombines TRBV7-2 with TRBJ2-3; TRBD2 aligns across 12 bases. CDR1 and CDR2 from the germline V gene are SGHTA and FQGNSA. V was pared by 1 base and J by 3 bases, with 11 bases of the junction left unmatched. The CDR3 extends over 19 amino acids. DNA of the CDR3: TGTGCCAGCAGCTTAGTCCCCCGGCCTAGCGGGGGGGGGACAGATACGCAGTATTTT. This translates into CASSLVPRPSGGGTDTQYF.

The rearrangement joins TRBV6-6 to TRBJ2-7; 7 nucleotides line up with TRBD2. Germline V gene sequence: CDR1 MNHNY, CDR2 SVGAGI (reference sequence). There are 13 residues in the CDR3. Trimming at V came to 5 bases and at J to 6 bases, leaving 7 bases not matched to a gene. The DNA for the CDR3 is TGTGCCAGCAGTAGCAGCGGGGTGGGCGAGCAGTACTTC. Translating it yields CASSSSGVGEQYF.

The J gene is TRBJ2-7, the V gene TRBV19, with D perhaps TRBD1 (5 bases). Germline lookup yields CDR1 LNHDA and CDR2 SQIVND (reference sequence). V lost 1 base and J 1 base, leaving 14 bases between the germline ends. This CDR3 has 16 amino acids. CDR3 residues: CASSIASDTVSYEQYF. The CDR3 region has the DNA TGTGCCAGTAGTATAGCCTCGGACACGGTTTCCTACGAGCAGTACTTC.

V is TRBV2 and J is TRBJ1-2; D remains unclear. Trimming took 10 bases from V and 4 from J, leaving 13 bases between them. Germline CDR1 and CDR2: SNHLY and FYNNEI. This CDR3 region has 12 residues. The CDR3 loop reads CATKAGGYGYTF. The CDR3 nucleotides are TGTGCCACCAAAGCAGGAGGCTATGGCTACACCTTC.

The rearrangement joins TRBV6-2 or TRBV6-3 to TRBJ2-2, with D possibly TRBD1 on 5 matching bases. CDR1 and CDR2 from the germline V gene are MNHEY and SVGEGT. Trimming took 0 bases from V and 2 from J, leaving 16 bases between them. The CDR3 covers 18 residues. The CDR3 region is CASSYSSGLGLNTGELFF. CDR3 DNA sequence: TGTGCCAGCAGTTACTCTTCCGGGTTGGGGCTTAACACCGGGGAGCTGTTTTTT.

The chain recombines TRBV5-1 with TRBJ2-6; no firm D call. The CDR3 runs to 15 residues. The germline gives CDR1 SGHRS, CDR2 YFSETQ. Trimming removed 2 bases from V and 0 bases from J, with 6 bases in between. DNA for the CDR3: TGCGCCAGCAGCTTACAGCCCTCTGGGGCCAACGTCCTGACTTTC. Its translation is CASSLQPSGANVLTF.

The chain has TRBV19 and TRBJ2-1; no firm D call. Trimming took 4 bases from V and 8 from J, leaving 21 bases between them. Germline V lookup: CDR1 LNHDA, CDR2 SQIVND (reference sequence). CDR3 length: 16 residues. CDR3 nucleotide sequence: TGTGCCAGTAGTACCCCTGTCGCAGTAAGAGGCGATGAGCAGTTCTTC. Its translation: CASSTPVAVRGDEQFF.

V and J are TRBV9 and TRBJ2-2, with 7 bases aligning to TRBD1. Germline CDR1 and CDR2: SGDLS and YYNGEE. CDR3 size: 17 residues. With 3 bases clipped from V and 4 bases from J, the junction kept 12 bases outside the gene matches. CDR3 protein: CASSGNRGPLGTGELFF. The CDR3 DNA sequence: TGTGCCAGCAGCGGGAACAGGGGACCCCTGGGCACCGGGGAGCTGTTTTTT.